This T cell receptor beta chain was recorded in a study of Ad26.COV2.S vaccination and SARS-CoV-2 variants. Whole-study context: Intramuscularly, Ad26.COV2.S was given either once or twice, 56 days apart.

Overall study results and limits: Analyses that measured TCR breadth and depth may have underestimated total T cell responses.

Looked up from germline, CDR1 is ENHRY and CDR2 is SYGVKD. CDR3 length equals 16 residues. With 3 bases clipped from V and 8 bases from J, the junction kept 12 bases outside the gene matches. Stated treatment: roughly 18 received Ad26.COV2.S at low or high dose, single or two shots; 5 received placebo; per-sample allocation not given. Day 63 after the first injection of vaccine or placebo was the sampling time. Produced via immunoSEQ multiplex PCR; TCRdb's table is partial and in-frame only. This sample has approximately 350,000 clones, with roughly 84% found just once. Worth noting for this clone: Its antigen is not known.

The clonotype comes from a person aged 18 to 65 who received the Ad26.COV2.S COVID-19 vaccine or a placebo. The input for sequencing was peripheral blood, taken in a trial of Ad26.COV2.S vaccine versus placebo. The J gene is TRBJ1-2, the V gene TRBV10-3, with TRBD1 matching 10 bases. As DNA, the CDR3 is TGTGCCATCAGTGATCCGGGACAGGGGCCCGGGGAAGGCTACACCTTC. It specifies CAISDPGQGPGEGYTF.